A single count supports the clone carrying this T cell receptor (beta chain). V was pared by 11 bases and J by 1 base, with 19 bases between. CDR1 MNHNY and CDR2 SVGAGI come from the germline V gene (reference sequence). The CDR3 has 15 amino acids. With random hexamers, 0.5 to 1 ug RNA was reverse transcribed. TCRdb recomputed calls from the immunoSEQ multiplex PCR reads with MiXCR, one row per CDR3 protein. The table has about 140,000 distinct CDR3 sequences, around 95% seen once. The record originates from a study of CD8 T cells in Susac syndrome. The receptor was derived from a human donor with Susac syndrome. The chain joins TRBV6-6 to TRBJ2-3; D may be TRBD1 (6 bases). The sequencing sample was made of CD4+ T cells from PBMCs. The CDR3 DNA reads as TGTGCCCGACGCCTGGGACAACCTGGCACAGATACGCAGTATTTT. It is translated as CARRLGQPGTDTQYF.